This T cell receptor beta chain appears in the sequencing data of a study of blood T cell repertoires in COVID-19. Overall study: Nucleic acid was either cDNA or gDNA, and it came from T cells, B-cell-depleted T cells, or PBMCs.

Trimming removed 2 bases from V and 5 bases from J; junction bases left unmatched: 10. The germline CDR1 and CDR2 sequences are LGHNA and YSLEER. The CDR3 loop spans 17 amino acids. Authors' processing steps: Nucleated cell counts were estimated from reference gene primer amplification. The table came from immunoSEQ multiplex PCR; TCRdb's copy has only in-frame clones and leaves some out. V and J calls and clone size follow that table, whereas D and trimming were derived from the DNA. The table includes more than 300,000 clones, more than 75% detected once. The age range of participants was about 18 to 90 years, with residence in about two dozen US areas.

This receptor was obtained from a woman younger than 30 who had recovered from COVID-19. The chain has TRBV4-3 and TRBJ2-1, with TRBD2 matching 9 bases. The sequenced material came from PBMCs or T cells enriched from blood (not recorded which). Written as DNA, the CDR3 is TGCGCCAGCAGCCAATTCACTACCGGGACTAGCAACAATGAGCAGTTCTTC. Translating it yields CASSQFTTGTSNNEQFF.